This T cell receptor beta chain stems from a study of CD8 T cells in ankylosing spondylitis. CDR1 is DFQATT, CDR2 SNEGSKA, per germline (reference sequence). The V segment lost 1 base and the J segment 5 bases; nucleotides outside the gene matches: 13. The length of the CDR3 is 18 residues. Library preparation for TCR beta used quantitative 5'-RACE with molecular barcodes. TCRdb independently ran MiXCR on the 5' RACE reads; one entry per CDR3 protein. Here the sample spans under 250,000 distinct CDR3 sequences, roughly a tenth being singletons. This clonotype was detected many times. Its antigen is still unknown. Study-level results: Reported data indicate significant enrichment of disease-linked clones within matched ankylosing spondylitis synovial fluid. One TCR beta motif, made up of seven to nine highly homologous variants, appeared characteristic of ankylosing spondylitis blood.

The source is a male donor with ankylosing spondylitis or in good health (not recorded which). The sample comprised blood, either unsorted or a sorted T cell fraction (not recorded which). V usage is TRBV20-1 and J usage is TRBJ2-2, with 10 bases fitting TRBD2. CDR3 sequence (DNA): TGCAGTGCTAGAGCCGAGGATTTTCTAGCGGGAGAAACCGGGGAGCTGTTTTTT. Encoded protein: CSARAEDFLAGETGELFF.